This paragraph reports one TCR beta chain. The sample comes from a study of patients and donors after allogeneic stem cell transplantation. Each CDR3 protein is one row after TCRdb ran MiXCR on the RT-PCR reads. The table has about 100,000 distinct CDR3 sequences, 35% seen once; the top ten hold around 27%. CDR3 length equals 17 residues. The germline CDR1 and CDR2 sequences are KGHDR and SFDVKD. Between the trimmed V and J ends, which lost 4 bases and 0 bases, there was a span of 15 bases. Input material: blood, either unsorted or a sorted T cell fraction (not recorded which). The chain carries TRBV24-1 and TRBJ2-1; D gene uncertain. This TCR was recovered from a human donor who was either an allogeneic HSCT recipient or a stem cell or donor lymphocyte infusion donor (not recorded which). It is not recorded whose cells these are; they may come from a transplant donor. DNA for the CDR3: TGTGCCACCAGTGACCCCCCCGGGCGGAGCTCCTACAATGAGCAGTTCTTC. It is translated as CATSDPPGRSSYNEQFF.